The 14 T cell receptor beta chains presented below share a single source sample, sequenced in a study of cytomegalovirus exposure and HLA in healthy donors. The PCR contained 60 Vbeta and 13 Jbeta primers. Measured with immunoSEQ multiplex PCR; TCRdb has only the in-frame clones, and not every one. Among roughly 190,000 clones listed, 60% to 85% were seen once. Source material: PBMCs. The receptors here all came from a young woman in good health and CMV-seronegative.

The chain is built from TRBV7-2 and TRBJ2-3, with TRBD2 matching 7 bases. The germline CDR1 and CDR2 sequences are SGHTA and FQGNSA. Germline trimming cut 2 bases from V and 1 base from J; bases unmatched to any gene: 3. This CDR3 has 15 amino acids. CDR3 bases: TGTGCCAGCAGCTTACCGGCGGGGGGCACAGATACGCAGTATTTT. Translated, it gives CASSLPAGGTDTQYF.

This clone was detected once. The chain's CDR3 is CASRYGGAEVEQFF. The CDR3 region has the DNA TGTGCCAGCAGATACGGGGGGGCTGAGGTTGAGCAGTTCTTC. The chain employs TRBV6-5 and TRBJ2-1; TRBD2 matches 8 bases. J lost 9 bases, V lost 6 bases, and 10 bases had no gene match. Germline lookup yields CDR1 MNHEY and CDR2 SVGAGI. This CDR3 comprises 14 residues.

This chain joins TRBV16 and TRBJ1-5; TRBD1 agrees at 8 bases. The CDR3 consists of 15 residues. V dropped 5 bases and J dropped 7; count of bases not matched to a gene: 10. CDR1 and CDR2 from the germline V gene are KGHSY and FQNENV. CDR3 residues: CASSKTGVERQPQHF. In DNA, the CDR3 is TGTGCCAGCAGCAAGACAGGGGTAGAGAGACAGCCCCAGCATTTT.

V is TRBV15 and J is TRBJ1-1, with D unresolved. Per the germline V gene, CDR1 is LNHNV and CDR2 is YYDKDF (reference sequence). The CDR3 spans 14 residues. Trimming took off 1 base at V and 4 bases at J, with 10 bases between the two ends. The CDR3 spells CATSRVRPATEAFF. The DNA of the CDR3 is TGTGCCACCAGCAGAGTGAGGCCGGCCACTGAAGCTTTCTTT. The complete variable domain, with remaining parts taken from reference TRBV15 and TRBJ1-1, reads DAMVIQNPRYQVTQFGKPVTLSCSQTLNHNVMYWYQQKSSQAPKLLFHYYDKDFNNEADTPDNFQSRRPNTSFCFLDIRSPGLGDTAMYLCATSRVRPATEAFFGQGTRLTVV.

The chain combines TRBV7-2 with TRBJ1-5; D gene uncertain. The V gene lost 2 bases and the J gene lost 6 bases, with 8 bases spanning the gap. Germline CDR1 reads SGHTA; CDR2 reads FQGNSA. The CDR3 extends over 13 amino acids. For the CDR3, the DNA is TGTGCCAGCAGCTTAATCGTAGCTCAGCCCCAGCATTTT. Translation: CASSLIVAQPQHF.

The chain recombines TRBV6-5 with TRBJ2-7; a weak D match, TRBD1 (5 bases). This CDR3 is 15 amino acids long. V lost 5 bases, J lost 1 base, and 15 bases lay in between. Germline V gives CDR1 MNHEY, CDR2 SVGAGI. The CDR3 loop is CASSKPNQGSYEQYF. The CDR3 region has the DNA TGTGCCAGCAGTAAACCTAACCAGGGTTCCTACGAGCAGTACTTC.

Written as DNA, the CDR3 is TGTGCCTGGAGTAAGGGACTTAATGAAAAACTGTTTTTT. Its protein is CAWSKGLNEKLFF. The chain carries TRBV30 and TRBJ1-4; tentatively, D is TRBD1 (5 bases). The CDR3 runs 13 residues. V lost 2 bases to trimming and J lost 4 bases, with 8 bases between them. Germline values: CDR1 GTSNPN, CDR2 SVGIG (reference sequence).

The V call is TRBV19, the J call TRBJ1-1; 10 bases match TRBD1. The CDR3 covers 15 residues. The trim removed 3 bases at V and 1 base at J, leaving 2 bases unmatched. The germline CDR1 and CDR2 sequences are LNHDA and SQIVND (reference sequence). In DNA, the CDR3 is TGTGCCAGTAGTATGAGGACAGGGGGGAACACTGAAGCTTTCTTT. Translating it yields CASSMRTGGNTEAFF.

V gene TRBV6-5 combines with J gene TRBJ1-1; tentative D call: TRBD1 (5 bases). Germline CDR1 is MNHEY and CDR2 is SVGAGI. V shed 3 bases and J shed 7 bases, with 15 bases lying between them. The length of the CDR3 is 14 residues. CDR3 sequence reads: CASSYHRAGVEAFF. The CDR3 coding sequence is TGTGCCAGCAGTTATCACCGGGCGGGGGTTGAAGCTTTCTTT.

The chain is built from TRBV5-4 and TRBJ2-2; TRBD2 aligns across 9 bases. The junction had 8 bases not matched to a gene; V was cut back by 3 bases and J by 2 bases. The CDR3 sequence is 17 residues long. CDR1 is SGHNT and CDR2 is YYREEE in the germline V gene (reference sequence). CDR3 residues: CASSSGSGGLNTGELFF. The DNA for the CDR3 is TGTGCCAGCAGCTCGGGTAGCGGGGGCCTCAACACCGGGGAGCTGTTTTTT.

The J gene is TRBJ2-7, the V gene TRBV14; a weak D match, TRBD1 (5 bases). The CDR3 runs 14 residues. Germline lookup yields CDR1 SGHDN and CDR2 FVKESK. V was clipped by 2 bases and J by 5 bases, with 13 bases between them. The CDR3 DNA follows: TGTGCCAGCAGCCAAAGAGGACAAAGCCACGAGCAGTACTTC. Its protein product is CASSQRGQSHEQYF.

V usage is TRBV2 and J usage is TRBJ1-2; no reliable D call. Trimming removed 2 bases at V and 8 bases at J, with 9 bases between. The germline V gene encodes CDR1 SNHLY and CDR2 FYNNEI. The CDR3 is 12 amino acids. DNA of the CDR3: TGTGCCAGCAGTGAAAGTCTTGCGGGCTACACCTTC. It encodes CASSESLAGYTF.

The count of this clone is one. The rearrangement uses TRBV28 and TRBJ1-3; the match to TRBD1 covers 9 bases. This CDR3 is built from 15 residues. Looked up from germline, CDR1 is MDHEN and CDR2 is SYDVKM. V was pared by 6 bases and J by 2 bases, with 5 bases of the junction left unmatched. The CDR3 bases are TGTGCCAGCAGATTTACAGGGGGCACTGGAAACACCATATATTTT. It yields the protein CASRFTGGTGNTIYF.

V is TRBV29-1 and J is TRBJ2-7, with 7 bases aligning to TRBD1. In germline, CDR1 is SQVTM, CDR2 ANQGSEA. With V trimmed by 3 bases and J by 1 base, 3 bases remained unmatched. The CDR3 extends over 13 amino acids. In DNA, the CDR3 is TGCAGCGTTGAGACAGGGTTGTCCTACGAGCAGTACTTC. Protein sequence: CSVETGLSYEQYF.